A single count supports the clone carrying this TCR beta chain. This sample is part of a study of blood T cell repertoires in COVID-19. Using immunoSEQ multiplex PCR, the repertoire was profiled, and TCRdb retains in-frame clones only, with some absent. The top ten clones hold 13% to 15% of a sample with some 50,000 clones, roughly 88% of them seen once. Input material: peripheral blood. The sequence was collected from a human donor in a cohort sampled during active COVID-19.

This chain's CDR3 is CASSPRNREGTEAFF. CDR3 DNA: TGTGCCAGCTCACCCCGGAACAGGGAGGGCACTGAAGCTTTCTTT. This chain connects TRBV18 to TRBJ1-1; perhaps TRBD1 as D (6 bases). CDR1 KGHSH and CDR2 LQKENI come from the germline V gene. This CDR3 comprises 15 residues. The V end was cut by 3 bases, the J end by 4 bases, with 15 bases between.